The 14 T cell receptor beta chains in this list originate from one sample, sequenced in a study of metastatic and nonmetastatic thyroid tumors. MiXCR was used by TCRdb to re-call the PCR reads. This table has about 60,000 clones, 15% to 20% appearing once. All patients reached thyroid surgery having received no treatment beforehand. The specimen sequenced was blood. The receptors originated from a male donor with papillary thyroid cancer or a benign thyroid nodule (not recorded which). Some clones in this sample may be carry-over from other donors' samples.

This clone was detected many times. The rearrangement links TRBV11-2 to TRBJ2-7; D uncertain. The V end lost 5 bases, the J end lost 3 bases, and 23 bases lay between the germline ends. The CDR3 is 17 amino acids. Germline-derived CDR1 and CDR2 are SGHAT and FQNNGV. For the CDR3, the DNA is TGTGCCAGCAGCCCACCCCTGGCGACACCTGCTATCTACGAGCAGTACGTC. Amino acid sequence: CASSPPLATPAIYEQYV.

This clone was seen repeatedly, ten times or more. The rearrangement joins TRBV25-1 to TRBJ2-1; D possibly corresponds to TRBD1 (5 bases). The CDR3 contains 11 residues. Germline loops: CDR1 MGHDK, CDR2 SYGVNS. V was cut by 3 bases and J by 13 bases, with 10 bases left in between. In nucleotides, the CDR3 is TGTGCCAGCAGTGAGAGGACATACCAGTTCTTC. It specifies CASSERTYQFF. The full variable domain, its missing parts supplied by reference TRBV25-1 and TRBJ2-1, is EADIYQTPRYLVIGTGKKITLECSQTMGHDKMYWYQQDPGMELHLIHYSYGVNSTEKGDLSSESTVSRIRTEHFPLTLESARPSHTSQYLCASSERTYQFFGPGTRLTVL.

This chain uses TRBV4-2 with TRBJ2-3; D gene unclear. Germline assignment: CDR1 LGHNA and CDR2 YNFKEQ. This CDR3 contains 16 residues. V lost 4 bases to trimming and J lost 0 bases, with 14 bases between them. The CDR3 nucleotides read TGTGCCAGCAGCCCGGTTATAGTAGGAAGCACAGATACGCAGTATTTT. Translated, it gives CASSPVIVGSTDTQYF.

For this clone: One end of the junction does not line up with germline, which may come from a read error. V is TRBV19 and J is TRBJ1-5; tentatively, D is TRBD1 (5 bases). The CDR3 consists of 14 residues. The V gene's germline CDR1 is LNHDA and CDR2 SQIVND (reference sequence). Written as DNA, the CDR3 is TGTGCCAGTAGTACTCAGGGAAACAATCATCCCCAGCATTTT. It specifies CASSTQGNNHPQHF.

This clone came up many times. The genes are TRBV2 and TRBJ1-2; maybe TRBD1 (5 bases). Trimming shortened V by 4 bases and J by 1 base, and 13 bases separated the two germline ends. The CDR3 has 15 amino acids. The germline gives CDR1 SNHLY, CDR2 FYNNEI. The CDR3 spells CASSAGGGFNYGYTF. The CDR3 coding sequence is TGTGCCAGCAGTGCTGGGGGGGGGTTTAACTATGGCTACACCTTC.

This clone was counted only a few times. This may stem from a read error, because a much larger clone lies one nucleotide away. The J gene is TRBJ2-7, the V gene TRBV2; tentatively, D is TRBD2 (7 bases). The length of the CDR3 is 15 residues. V lost 10 bases and J 6 bases, leaving 25 bases between the germline ends. Per germline, CDR1 SNHLY and CDR2 FYNNEI. CDR3: CATLRGGVNNIEQYF. The CDR3 bases are TGTGCCACTCTAAGGGGGGGGGTTAATAATATCGAGCAGTACTTC.

This clone was detected ten times or more. The genes are TRBV4-3 and TRBJ2-1, with a possible D match to TRBD1 (5 bases). V lost 5 bases and J lost 5, with 13 bases in between. There are 14 residues in the CDR3. Germline V lookup: CDR1 LGHNA, CDR2 YSLEER. CDR3 region: CASSTWTSNNEQFF. The CDR3 DNA is TGCGCCAGCAGCACCTGGACAAGCAACAATGAGCAGTTCTTC.

As for this clone: Mismatch with germline at one junction end may stem from a read error. The rearrangement links TRBV28 to TRBJ1-5, with D possibly TRBD1 on 5 matching bases. CDR1 and CDR2 from the germline V gene are MDHEN and SYDVKM. This CDR3 contains 20 residues. The CDR3 DNA reads TGTGCCAGAAGTTTAACCCGGAACAGGCGACAACCCTATAGCAATCAACCCCAGCATTTT. Protein: CARSLTRNRRQPYSNQPQHF.

This clone has a count of ten or more. The chain recombines TRBV15 with TRBJ2-2, with D unclear. Trimming removed 1 base at V and 7 bases at J, with 10 bases between. Germline V lookup: CDR1 LNHNV, CDR2 YYDKDF (reference sequence). The CDR3 spans 14 residues. The CDR3: CATSRVGLGGELFF. In DNA, the CDR3 is TGTGCCACCAGCAGAGTAGGATTGGGCGGGGAGCTGTTTTTT.

The chain couples TRBV7-8 to TRBJ2-7; D perhaps matches TRBD2 (5 bases). V was cut by 1 base and J by 0 bases, with 7 bases left in between. The CDR3 runs to 14 residues. Germline loops: CDR1 SGHVS, CDR2 FQNEAQ. This chain's CDR3 is CASSLEGVSYEQYF. DNA of the CDR3: TGTGCCAGCAGCTTAGAGGGAGTCTCCTACGAGCAGTACTTC.

This clone was detected ten times or more. The V gene is TRBV7-9, the J gene TRBJ1-2; unclear D gene. V lost 5 bases, J lost 6 bases, and 16 bases lay in between. The CDR3 runs 14 residues. Germline-derived CDR1 and CDR2 are SEHNR and FQNEAQ (reference sequence). The CDR3 nucleotides are TGTGCCAGCAGCGCAAAAGGGTTTGAAAATGGCTACACCTTC. Encoded protein: CASSAKGFENGYTF.

Ten or more counts support this clone. CDR3 nucleotides: TGTGCCAGCTCACCTCGGCTAGCGGGAGGTTTCACAGATACGCAGTATTTT. Protein sequence: CASSPRLAGGFTDTQYF. This chain uses TRBV18 with TRBJ2-3, with 11 bases that match TRBD2. There are 17 residues in the CDR3. The V gene's germline CDR1 is KGHSH and CDR2 LQKENI. V gave up 3 bases and J gave up 2 bases; unmatched junction bases: 7.

This clone appeared many times. Other DNA sequences of this sample code for an identical CDR3. The chain is built from TRBV24-1 and TRBJ2-1, with D perhaps matching TRBD2 (5 bases). This CDR3 is built from 16 residues. V was cut by 4 bases and J by 8 bases, with 20 bases left in between. Germline V gene data show CDR1 as KGHDR and CDR2 as SFDVKD. Here the CDR3 reads CATSEAGTRRRDEQFF. The CDR3 DNA sequence: TGTGCCACCAGTGAGGCCGGTACACGGAGGCGGGATGAGCAGTTCTTC.

The sample holds many counts of this clone. The V gene is TRBV12-5, the J gene TRBJ2-1; 7 bases are a match to TRBD1. CDR1 and CDR2 from the germline V gene are LGHNT and FRNRAP. Trimming took 2 bases from V and 10 from J; bases not matched to a gene: 5. The CDR3 spans 13 residues. The CDR3 loop reads CASGLQGEWEQFF. CDR3 DNA sequence: TGTGCTAGTGGTTTGCAGGGGGAATGGGAGCAGTTCTTC.